A single sample gave rise to the 28 T cell receptor beta chains below, sequenced in a study of blood T cells in healthy people across ages. A second PCR of about 7 to 12 cycles used a sample-barcoded 5' primer and a J-beta primer mix. TCRdb itself ran the 5' RACE reads through MiXCR, one entry per CDR3 protein. The sample holds more than 1,400,000 distinct CDR3 sequences, 42% seen once. Sequenced input: blood. Receptor source: a young woman in good health.

V gene TRBV14 combines with J gene TRBJ2-7; 8 bases fit TRBD1. V dropped 0 bases and J dropped 0; count of bases not matched to a gene: 7. The CDR3 totals 17 residues. Germline CDR1 is SGHDN and CDR2 is FVKESK. CDR3 sequence (DNA): TGTGCCAGCAGCCAAGATGATACGACAGGGGACTCCTACGAGCAGTACTTC. Its protein is CASSQDDTTGDSYEQYF.

This clonotype was picked up a small number of times. This chain joins TRBV6-5 and TRBJ2-1; possible D gene TRBD2, 6 bases. The CDR3 spans 14 residues. Germline values: CDR1 MNHEY, CDR2 SVGAGI. Trimming pared 5 bases from V and 6 bases from J, leaving 14 bases between. As DNA, the CDR3 is TGTGCCAGCAGTCGACCCGGGGGATCCAATGAGCAGTTCTTC. It translates to CASSRPGGSNEQFF.

This clonotype was detected only a few times. This sequence joins TRBV5-1 and TRBJ2-3; 7 bases fit TRBD1. This CDR3 comprises 16 residues. Germline CDR1 and CDR2: SGHRS and YFSETQ. The ends lost 0 bases at V and 2 bases at J; junction bases unmatched: 6. The CDR3 DNA reads as TGCGCCAGCAGCTTGGTTCAGGGGGTCTTCACAGATACGCAGTATTTT. Translated, it gives CASSLVQGVFTDTQYF.

This clonotype came up many times. J is TRBJ2-3 and V is TRBV20-1, with D perhaps being TRBD1 or TRBD2 (5 bases each). The V gene's germline CDR1 is DFQATT and CDR2 SNEGSKA (reference sequence). This CDR3 is 13 amino acids long. This CDR3 is CSAKRDSTDTQYF. The CDR3 bases are TGCAGCGCCAAGAGGGACAGCACAGATACGCAGTATTTT.

CDR3 residues: CAISVAETGGSQYF. In nucleotides, the CDR3 is TGTGCCATCAGTGTCGCTGAGACAGGGGGCTCTCAGTACTTC. The chain uses TRBV10-3 and TRBJ2-4; TRBD1 matches 10 bases. V was pared by 4 bases and J by 12 bases, with 9 bases of the junction left unmatched. CDR1 is ENHRY, CDR2 SYGVKD, per germline. CDR3 size: 14 residues.

This chain connects TRBV6-6 to TRBJ2-1; TRBD1 agrees at 8 bases. The germline V gene has CDR1 MNHNY and CDR2 SVGAGI (reference sequence). V gave up 6 bases and J gave up 8 bases; unmatched junction bases: 12. This CDR3 region has 15 residues. CDR3 sequence reads: CASSNLRDRIDEQFF. CDR3 nucleotide sequence: TGTGCCAGCAGCAATCTCCGGGACAGGATCGATGAGCAGTTCTTC.

A few counts support this clonotype. V and J are TRBV13 and TRBJ2-7, with no clear D. Germline assignment: CDR1 PRHDT and CDR2 FYEKMQ (reference sequence). CDR3 size: 14 residues. V lost 4 bases and J lost 0, with 10 bases in between. Written as DNA, the CDR3 is TGTGCCAGCAGCTACACACAAAACTCCTACGAGCAGTACTTC. Residues: CASSYTQNSYEQYF.

In this sample, this clonotype turned up a few times. The junction shows a germline mismatch at one end, possibly a read error. The chain links TRBV4-2 to TRBJ2-3; TRBD2 matches 10 bases. CDR3 length: 17 residues. Germline assignment: CDR1 LGHNA and CDR2 YNFKEQ. CDR3: CASSQDLKRGGSDTQYF. CDR3 DNA sequence: TGTGCCAGCAGCCAAGATCTGAAGCGGGGGGGATCAGACACGCAGTATTTT.

The chain links TRBV18 to TRBJ1-4; possibly TRBD1 for D (6 bases). V was pared by 2 bases and J by 5 bases, with 9 bases between. The CDR3 contains 14 residues. The germline V gene encodes CDR1 KGHSH and CDR2 LQKENI. In nucleotides, the CDR3 is TGTGCCAGCTCACCAGACAGGAAGAATGAAAAACTGTTTTTT. This encodes CASSPDRKNEKLFF.

The CDR3 DNA sequence: TGTGCCAGCAGCGCCCGGGGACAAATTGACACTGAAGCTTTCTTT. Protein product: CASSARGQIDTEAFF. The chain recombines TRBV7-9 with TRBJ1-1; TRBD1 is a possible D gene (6 bases). There are 15 residues in the CDR3. V was shortened by 5 bases and J by 3 bases, with 16 bases between the two germline ends. Germline CDR1 SEHNR, CDR2 FQNEAQ (reference sequence). Together with reference TRBV7-9 and TRBJ1-1, the CDR3 gives the full variable domain: DTGVSQNPRHKITKRGQNVTFRCDPISEHNRLYWYRQTLGQGPEFLTYFQNEAQLEKSRLLSDRFSAERPKGSFSTLEIQRTEQGDSAMYLCASSARGQIDTEAFFGQGTRLTVV.

This clonotype was picked up a small number of times. The chain couples TRBV2 to TRBJ2-7, with TRBD1 as a possible D gene (5 bases). The assigned J gene may be wrong: the sequence end matches TRBJ2-5 better. Germline assignment: CDR1 SNHLY and CDR2 FYNNEI. The CDR3 runs to 13 residues. The DNA of the CDR3 is TGTGCCAGCAGTGCCAGGGTTGGGGAGACCCAGTACTTC. Translation: CASSARVGETQYF.

The J gene is TRBJ2-2, the V gene TRBV6-2 or TRBV6-3; the D gene is possibly TRBD1 (6 bases). The CDR3 is 16 residues long. V lost 7 bases, J lost 2 bases, and 17 bases lay in between. Germline CDR1 MNHEY, CDR2 SVGEGT. CDR3 sequence: CASTLPGQSNTGELFF. CDR3 bases: TGTGCCAGCACCCTGCCTGGACAGAGTAACACCGGGGAGCTGTTTTTT.

This clonotype was seen more than once but under ten times. CDR3 coding DNA: TGTGCCATCAGTGAGTGGGGGGGTAGCAATCAGCCCCAGCATTTT. Protein sequence: CAISEWGGSNQPQHF. This chain uses TRBV10-3 with TRBJ1-5; D is perhaps TRBD1 (5 bases). Germline V lookup: CDR1 ENHRY, CDR2 SYGVKD. The CDR3 has 15 amino acids. V was clipped by 1 base and J by 0 bases, with 7 bases between them.

The chain couples TRBV6-5 to TRBJ2-7; D remains unclear. The germline V and J ends were trimmed by 0 bases and 1 base, with 7 bases remaining between them. Germline V gene data show CDR1 as MNHEY and CDR2 as SVGAGI. The CDR3 is 14 amino acids. The CDR3 DNA sequence: TGTGCCAGCAGTTACTCTCAGGCTTCCTACGAGCAGTACTTC. The encoded protein is CASSYSQASYEQYF.

The rearrangement links TRBV20-1 to TRBJ2-3; 12 nucleotides align to TRBD2. Germline assignment: CDR1 DFQATT and CDR2 SNEGSKA (reference sequence). This CDR3 spans 20 amino acids. V lost 0 bases and J lost 4; bases outside the gene matches: 17. CDR3 region: CSARDASPSGRALVPDTQYF. As DNA, the CDR3 is TGCAGTGCTAGAGATGCTTCTCCTAGCGGGAGGGCCCTCGTTCCAGATACGCAGTATTTT.

This chain uses TRBV4-1 with TRBJ1-5, with D perhaps matching TRBD1 (6 bases). V was pared by 1 base and J by 8 bases, with 6 bases between. There are 12 residues in the CDR3. CDR1 and CDR2 (germline): MGHRA, YSYEKL. CDR3 sequence (DNA): TGCGCCAGCAGCCAAGCAGGGGAGCCCCAGCATTTT. It specifies CASSQAGEPQHF.

This clonotype came up a few times. The genes are TRBV10-3 and TRBJ1-1; 8 bases map to TRBD1. The CDR3 is 15 amino acids. The V gene's germline CDR1 is ENHRY and CDR2 SYGVKD. The J segment lost 4 bases and the V segment lost 4 bases, leaving 8 bases of the junction unmatched. The CDR3 protein is CAISATTGGATEAFF. In nucleotides, the CDR3 is TGTGCCATCAGTGCAACTACAGGGGGGGCCACTGAAGCTTTCTTT.

The chain is built from TRBV12-3 or TRBV12-4 and TRBJ2-4; 11 bases line up with TRBD2. The CDR3 extends over 16 amino acids. Trimming at V came to 3 bases and at J to 13 bases, leaving 14 bases not matched to a gene. CDR3 residues: CASSFPSGRFHDEQYF. For the CDR3, the DNA is TGTGCCAGCAGTTTCCCTAGCGGGAGGTTTCACGATGAGCAGTACTTC.

The V gene is TRBV12-3 or TRBV12-4, the J gene TRBJ2-1, with D tentatively TRBD2 (5 bases). CDR3 size: 15 residues. The V end was cut by 9 bases, the J end by 0 bases, with 15 bases between. Here the CDR3 reads CASLLGVDSYNEQFF. The CDR3 nucleotides are TGTGCCAGTCTACTAGGAGTGGACTCCTACAATGAGCAGTTCTTC.

This clonotype was observed once. J is TRBJ1-4 and V is TRBV18; D uncertain. Between the trimmed V and J ends, which lost 3 bases and 6 bases, there was a span of 17 bases. CDR1 is KGHSH, CDR2 LQKENI, per germline. This CDR3 spans 16 amino acids. The CDR3 DNA reads as TGTGCCAGCTCACCCTTCCGGGGAGGGTTCGATGAAAAACTGTTTTTT. It yields the protein CASSPFRGGFDEKLFF.

The rearrangement uses TRBV28 and TRBJ2-7; D not resolved. Trimming pared 7 bases from V and 3 bases from J, leaving 13 bases between. Looked up from germline, CDR1 is MDHEN and CDR2 is SYDVKM. The CDR3 totals 13 residues. Here the CDR3 reads CASNLFAGYEQYF. CDR3 sequence (DNA): TGTGCCAGCAACCTATTCGCTGGCTACGAGCAGTACTTC.

J is TRBJ1-5 and V is TRBV5-1, with a tentative D call TRBD1 (6 bases). Germline V CDR1 and CDR2: SGHRS, YFSETQ. V was shortened by 10 bases and J by 0 bases, with 29 bases between the two germline ends. This CDR3 is built from 19 residues. The CDR3 loop reads CADDAPRYPRQDSNQPQHF. CDR3 DNA sequence: TGCGCCGACGATGCCCCCCGATACCCGCGACAGGATAGCAATCAGCCCCAGCATTTT.

This clonotype came up once. The junction shows a germline mismatch at one end, possibly a read error. V is TRBV5-6 and J is TRBJ2-3, with TRBD1 as a possible D gene (5 bases). Per the germline V gene, CDR1 is SGHDT and CDR2 is YYEEEE. CDR3 length equals 15 residues. In nucleotides, the CDR3 is TGTGCCAGCAGCTTGGGTGACAGCTCCACAGATGCGCAGTATTTT. Translation: CASSLGDSSTDAQYF.

The sample holds a few counts of this clonotype. The chain employs TRBV18 and TRBJ1-1; D might be TRBD1 (5 bases). Germline V CDR1 and CDR2: KGHSH, LQKENI. V lost 5 bases to trimming and J lost 0 bases, with 10 bases between them. The CDR3 runs to 14 residues. The CDR3, as DNA: TGTGCCAGCTCAGGGGGGGGGATGAACACTGAAGCTTTCTTT. Translated: CASSGGGMNTEAFF.

This clonotype has a handful of counts. The rearrangement links TRBV29-1 to TRBJ1-1, with D maybe TRBD1 (6 bases). From germline, CDR1 is SQVTM and CDR2 ANQGSEA. The CDR3 has 13 amino acids. V lost 8 bases and J 1 base, leaving 14 bases between the germline ends. The CDR3 DNA sequence: TGCAGCTATCAGGGGATGGGGAACACTGAAGCTTTCTTT. This codes for CSYQGMGNTEAFF.

This clonotype has at least ten counts. V is TRBV6-6 and J is TRBJ1-6; D is unclear. CDR3 length equals 15 residues. V shed 2 bases and J shed 0 bases, with 5 bases lying between them. The germline V gene has CDR1 MNHNY and CDR2 SVGAGI (reference sequence). The CDR3 protein is CASSYGSSYNSPLHF. The CDR3 bases are TGTGCCAGCAGTTACGGCAGCTCCTATAATTCACCCCTCCACTTT.

The table lists this clonotype with a few counts. This CDR3 is CASSPEAVGGEPQHF. The CDR3 DNA sequence: TGTGCCAGCAGCCCCGAGGCAGTTGGTGGCGAGCCCCAGCATTTT. The chain uses TRBV7-2 and TRBJ1-5; D call uncertain. CDR3 length: 15 residues. V lost 5 bases and J 8 bases, leaving 19 bases between the germline ends. CDR1 is SGHTA, CDR2 FQGNSA, per germline.

The J gene is TRBJ2-3, the V gene TRBV6-5; D unclear. The ends were cut back, 5 bases at V and 4 bases at J, with 10 bases in the middle. Germline V gene data show CDR1 as MNHEY and CDR2 as SVGAGI. This CDR3 comprises 13 residues. The CDR3 reads CASSAETPDTQYF. Here the CDR3 DNA reads TGTGCCAGCAGTGCGGAAACACCAGATACGCAGTATTTT.